What follows are 30 T cell receptor beta chains derived from one specimen sequenced in a study of regulatory T cells in long-lasting Graves disease. Indicated time point: persistent/refractory GD, antithyroid drugs over 5 years with positive TRAb. The TCR library used RNA extracted from PBMCs. TCR beta libraries were built with iRepertoire HTBI primers and Arm-PCR of CDR3 regions. In TCRdb, the multiplex PCR reads were re-called with MiXCR into one record per CDR3 protein. The sample lists almost 350,000 distinct CDR3 sequences; 15% to 20% were seen once. This specimen consisted of peripheral blood mononuclear cells (PBMCs), obtained when the disease was refractory, from a patient treated with antithyroid drugs. The receptors originated from a female donor with Graves disease.

This clonotype was seen more than once but under ten times. CDR3 loop: CASSQGGAGQETQYF. The CDR3 DNA reads TGCGCCAGCAGCCAGGGGGGGGCGGGCCAAGAGACCCAGTACTTC. The chain joins TRBV4-1 to TRBJ2-5, with D possibly TRBD2 on 7 matching bases. Trimming removed 3 bases at V and 1 base at J, with 12 bases between. The length of the CDR3 is 15 residues. Germline CDR1 and CDR2: MGHRA and YSYEKL.

This clonotype appeared many times. The chain links TRBV20-1 to TRBJ1-5; D possibly corresponds to TRBD1 (5 bases). The V and J ends lost 6 bases and 1 base respectively, with 10 bases between them. The CDR3 runs 13 residues. CDR1 is DFQATT and CDR2 is SNEGSKA in the germline V gene (reference sequence). The CDR3 bases are TGCAGTGCCTTAGACAGCAGCAATCAGCCCCAGCATTTT. Translating gives CSALDSSNQPQHF.

This clonotype was observed a few times. The chain uses TRBV20-1 and TRBJ2-5, with 7 positions matching TRBD2. This CDR3 contains 14 residues. The V gene's germline CDR1 is DFQATT and CDR2 SNEGSKA (reference sequence). J was trimmed by 1 base and V by 6 bases; bases with no gene match: 8. The DNA of the CDR3 is TGCAGTGCACCGGGGGGTGGGGGCCAAGAGACCCAGTACTTC. It specifies CSAPGGGGQETQYF.

This clonotype was found a few times. One end of the junction does not line up with germline, which may come from a read error. V usage is TRBV6-1 and J usage is TRBJ1-1, with D maybe TRBD1 (6 bases). The CDR3 runs 14 residues. The germline gives CDR1 MNHNS, CDR2 SASEGT. CDR3 sequence reads: CASSLRGSGPEAFF. The CDR3 nucleotides read TGTGCCAGCAGTCTCAGGGGTAGCGGTCCTGAAGCCTTCTTT.

This clonotype has just a few counts. A read error may explain this, as a much larger clone is one base away. The chain recombines TRBV12-3 or TRBV12-4 with TRBJ2-5, with TRBD1 matching over 7 bases. This CDR3 contains 13 residues. V lost 6 bases to trimming and J lost 1 base; unmatched junction nucleotides: 2. CDR3 DNA: TGTGCCAGCAGGAGGACAGGCCAAGAGACCCAGTACTTC. Protein: CASRRTGQETQYF.

In its sample, this clonotype was seen a few times. V is TRBV5-8 and J is TRBJ2-7; 15 nucleotides match TRBD2. CDR1 is SGHTS, CDR2 YDEGEE, per germline. Unmatched junction bases numbered 9, after V lost 8 bases and J lost 0 bases. The CDR3 consists of 17 residues. CDR3: CASPWRTSGRASYEQYF. CDR3 nucleotides: TGTGCCAGTCCCTGGAGGACTAGCGGGAGGGCCTCCTACGAGCAGTACTTC.

CDR3 nucleotides: TGTGCCAGCAAACTTACGCCAGGACTAGCGGGAGTCAATGAGCAGTTCTTC. It translates to CASKLTPGLAGVNEQFF. The chain has TRBV7-2 and TRBJ2-1; TRBD2 aligns across 13 bases. CDR1 SGHTA and CDR2 FQGNSA come from the germline V gene. V lost 7 bases to trimming and J lost 6 bases; unmatched junction nucleotides: 12. This CDR3 contains 17 residues.

This clonotype has a single count. A much larger clone differs by one base, so this may be a read error. The chain links TRBV7-9 to TRBJ1-2, with D maybe TRBD1 (5 bases). This CDR3 contains 16 residues. V gave up 2 bases and J gave up 0 bases, with 13 bases separating them. Germline V CDR1 and CDR2: SEHNR, FQNEAQ (reference sequence). DNA of the CDR3: TGTGCCAGCAGCTTAATGGGGGAAGGGGCTAACTATGGCTACACCTTC. This gives the protein CASSLMGEGANYGYTF.

A word on this clonotype: This may be a read error: a much more frequent sequence differs by one nucleotide. The V gene is TRBV6-5, the J gene TRBJ1-2; unclear D gene. V was cut by 0 bases and J by 4 bases, with 12 bases left in between. Per the germline V gene, CDR1 is MNHEY and CDR2 is SVGAGI. This CDR3 has 15 amino acids. The CDR3 region is CASSYSSPDAYGYTF. CDR3 bases: TGTGCCAGCAGTTACTCATCCCCAGACGCCTATGGCTACACCTTC.

This clonotype was counted only a few times. The chain recombines TRBV10-3 with TRBJ2-7; 8 bases align to TRBD2. There are 15 residues in the CDR3. Unmatched junction bases numbered 19, after V lost 6 bases and J lost 12 bases. CDR1 ENHRY and CDR2 SYGVKD come from the germline V gene. CDR3 nucleotide sequence: TGTGCCATCAGGGTTACAGGGACTAGATTGTCGCAATGGTACTTC. It is translated as CAIRVTGTRLSQWYF.

The chain has TRBV19 and TRBJ1-1; TRBD1 might be the D (5 bases). The CDR3 runs to 14 residues. Germline CDR1 reads LNHDA; CDR2 reads SQIVND (reference sequence). V gave up 5 bases and J gave up 5 bases, with 15 bases separating them. The CDR3 DNA sequence: TGTGCCAGTAGTCCCCTTCCGGGGGGGACTGAAGCTTTCTTT. Translated, it gives CASSPLPGGTEAFF.

This clonotype turned up a few times. CDR3 bases: TGTGCCAGCACTTCAATAGGGGGGGCCGAAAGAGAGACCCAGTACTTC. Its translation: CASTSIGGAERETQYF. This rearrangement joins TRBV6-1 to TRBJ2-5, with TRBD2 as a possible D gene (7 bases). The CDR3 runs to 16 residues. Germline assignment: CDR1 MNHNS and CDR2 SASEGT. V lost 7 bases to trimming and J lost 4 bases, with 22 bases between them.

This clonotype was recorded many times. CDR3 region: CASSLVLRGRMNEKLFF. The CDR3 coding sequence is TGTGCCAGCAGCTTAGTCCTAAGGGGGCGAATGAATGAAAAACTGTTTTTT. The rearrangement links TRBV11-2 to TRBJ1-4; 7 nucleotides agree with TRBD1. CDR3 size: 17 residues. J lost 5 bases, V lost 1 base, and 10 bases had no gene match. From germline, CDR1 is SGHAT and CDR2 FQNNGV.

This clonotype has just one count. The chain uses TRBV19 and TRBJ1-5, with TRBD1 identical over 8 bases. The germline V gene has CDR1 LNHDA and CDR2 SQIVND (reference sequence). Trimming at V came to 3 bases and at J to 4 bases, leaving 11 bases not matched to a gene. CDR3 length: 17 amino acids. CDR3 protein: CASSIRIRDRKNQPQHF. Here the CDR3 DNA reads TGTGCCAGTAGTATCCGGATCCGGGACAGGAAAAATCAGCCCCAGCATTTT.

The V and J genes are TRBV20-1 and TRBJ1-3, with 7 bases aligning to TRBD1. This CDR3 spans 14 amino acids. Per germline, CDR1 DFQATT and CDR2 SNEGSKA (reference sequence). V shed 4 bases, J shed 0 bases, and the junction held 3 bases outside the gene matches. CDR3 nucleotide sequence: TGCAGTGCTATGGACAGGCGCTCTGGAAACACCATATATTTT. Translated: CSAMDRRSGNTIYF.

This clonotype was seen repeatedly, ten times or more. The V gene is TRBV12-5, the J gene TRBJ2-5; D tentatively fits TRBD1 or TRBD2 (6 bases each). Looked up from germline, CDR1 is LGHNT and CDR2 is FRNRAP. This CDR3 comprises 15 residues. Trimming removed 1 base from V and 5 bases from J, with 14 bases in between. The chain's CDR3 is CASGLEGGLGETQYF. CDR3 bases: TGTGCTAGTGGTTTGGAGGGGGGTCTCGGGGAGACCCAGTACTTC. The full variable domain, completed using reference TRBV12-5 and TRBJ2-5, is DARVTQTPRHKVTEMGQEVTMRCQPILGHNTVFWYRQTMMQGLELLAYFRNRAPLDDSGMPKDRFSAEMPDATLATLKIQPSEPRDSAVYFCASGLEGGLGETQYFGPGTRLLVL.

This clonotype showed up many times. This chain links TRBV6-1 with TRBJ2-7; TRBD1 might be the D (8 bases). The V end lost 6 bases, the J end lost 3 bases, and 15 bases lay between the germline ends. The CDR3 totals 14 residues. Germline CDR1 reads MNHNS; CDR2 reads SASEGT. This chain's CDR3 is CASRGGTGDYEQYF. In nucleotides, the CDR3 is TGTGCCAGCAGGGGGGGGACAGGAGACTACGAGCAGTACTTC.

This clonotype occurred many times. This sequence joins TRBV27 and TRBJ1-2; the D is unclear. Looked up from germline, CDR1 is MNHEY and CDR2 is SMNVEV (reference sequence). The CDR3 contains 14 residues. Deletions cut 2 bases from V and 8 bases from J, with 15 bases between. The chain's CDR3 is CASSLGGRTPGYTF. The CDR3 DNA sequence: TGTGCCAGCAGTTTAGGAGGACGGACCCCCGGCTACACCTTC.

This clonotype has only a few counts. This chain joins TRBV18 and TRBJ2-7, with TRBD2 matching 11 bases. Looked up from germline, CDR1 is KGHSH and CDR2 is LQKENI. This CDR3 has 14 residues. Trimming cost V 8 bases and J 2 bases; bases outside gene matches: 5. DNA of the CDR3: TGTGCCAGCGGCACTAGCGGGGGACCCTACGAGCAGTACTTC. Its translation: CASGTSGGPYEQYF.

This clonotype is a singleton in its sample. The genes are TRBV4-2 and TRBJ1-2; a possible D gene is TRBD1 (6 bases). The ends were cut back, 2 bases at V and 8 bases at J, with 12 bases in the middle. In germline, CDR1 is LGHNA, CDR2 YNFKEQ. This CDR3 has 13 amino acids. The CDR3: CASSQKDRSGYTF. CDR3 nucleotides: TGTGCCAGCAGCCAAAAAGACAGGTCCGGCTACACCTTC.

The J gene is TRBJ2-1, the V gene TRBV5-1; no clear D. Germline CDR1 is SGHRS and CDR2 is YFSETQ. Trimming left V 2 bases short and J 5 bases short, with 17 bases between. The CDR3 spans 16 residues. CDR3 region: CASSFDGSPPNNEQFF. CDR3 coding DNA: TGCGCCAGCAGCTTCGACGGATCCCCACCAAACAATGAGCAGTTCTTC.

Only a few counts were recorded for this clonotype. The rearrangement uses TRBV6-2 or TRBV6-3 and TRBJ2-4; possibly TRBD2 for D (5 bases). The germline gives CDR1 MNHEY, CDR2 SVGEGT. The CDR3 spans 14 residues. V gave up 4 bases and J gave up 0 bases, with 7 bases separating them. The CDR3 loop reads CASSWELAKNIQYF. The CDR3, as DNA: TGTGCCAGCAGTTGGGAGTTAGCCAAAAACATTCAGTACTTC.

This clonotype appeared many times. The chain joins TRBV28 to TRBJ1-1; D is unresolved. The CDR3 runs to 13 residues. With 4 bases removed from V and 4 bases from J, the gap between germline ends came to 10 bases. CDR1 is MDHEN, CDR2 SYDVKM, per germline. The CDR3 loop reads CASSYVRGTEAFF. In nucleotides, the CDR3 is TGTGCCAGCAGTTACGTTCGGGGCACTGAAGCTTTCTTT.

This clonotype was observed at least ten times. The V and J genes are TRBV13 and TRBJ2-5; weak D call: TRBD1 (6 bases). Germline lookup yields CDR1 PRHDT and CDR2 FYEKMQ (reference sequence). Trimming removed 3 bases from V and 4 bases from J, with 12 bases in between. The CDR3 spans 14 residues. The CDR3 sequence: CASSFGTMTETQYF. In DNA form, the CDR3 reads TGTGCCAGCAGCTTTGGGACAATGACAGAGACCCAGTACTTC. Full variable domain (rest looked up from reference TRBV13 and TRBJ2-5): AAGVIQSPRHLIKEKRETATLKCYPIPRHDTVYWYQQGPGQDPQFLISFYEKMQSDKGSIPDRFSAQQFSDYHSELNMSSLELGDSALYFCASSFGTMTETQYFGPGTRLLVL.

This clonotype was detected only a few times. J is TRBJ2-7 and V is TRBV10-3, with D possibly TRBD2 on 6 matching bases. Germline V gene lookup returns CDR1 ENHRY and CDR2 SYGVKD. The CDR3 has 14 residues. The germline V and J ends were trimmed by 7 bases and 0 bases, with 13 bases remaining between them. CDR3 loop: CAITAGGDSYEQYF. The DNA for the CDR3 is TGTGCCATCACTGCAGGCGGGGACTCCTACGAGCAGTACTTC.

This clonotype was counted ten times or more. The chain recombines TRBV29-1 with TRBJ2-7; weak D call: TRBD2 (6 bases). In germline, CDR1 is SQVTM, CDR2 ANQGSEA. CDR3 size: 12 residues. The germline V and J ends were trimmed by 1 base and 7 bases, with 11 bases remaining between them. CDR3 region: CSVEVRGREQYF. The CDR3 DNA reads TGCAGCGTTGAAGTCAGAGGGAGGGAGCAGTACTTC.

This clonotype came up a few times. The rearrangement joins TRBV14 to TRBJ2-5, with D unclear. Germline V gene data show CDR1 as SGHDN and CDR2 as FVKESK. V was pared by 0 bases and J by 4 bases, with 9 bases between. The CDR3 length is 14 residues. The CDR3 region has the DNA TGTGCCAGCAGCCAAGATTTGACAAGAGAGACCCAGTACTTC. Amino acid sequence: CASSQDLTRETQYF.

There are many counts of this clonotype. This rearrangement joins TRBV18 to TRBJ1-6; D may be TRBD1 (5 bases). This CDR3 is built from 14 residues. V was shortened by 4 bases and J by 9 bases, with 13 bases between the two germline ends. Per germline, CDR1 KGHSH and CDR2 LQKENI. The CDR3, as DNA: TGTGCCAGCTCACAGGGACCCCGCGTTTCACCCCTCCACTTT. It yields the protein CASSQGPRVSPLHF.

The chain carries TRBV11-2 and TRBJ1-5; TRBD1 is a possible D gene (5 bases). V lost 2 bases, J lost 9 bases, and 17 bases lay in between. The CDR3 runs 15 residues. Germline CDR1 and CDR2: SGHAT and FQNNGV. CDR3 loop: CASSLTGFPGRPQHF. In DNA, the CDR3 is TGTGCCAGCAGCTTAACCGGATTTCCGGGGCGGCCCCAGCATTTT.

This clonotype was observed a few times. The genes are TRBV7-2 and TRBJ2-3; D unclear. The CDR3 is 13 residues long. Germline CDR1 and CDR2: SGHTA and FQGNSA. V lost 6 bases, J lost 9 bases, and 16 bases lay in between. The CDR3 DNA sequence: TGTGCCAGCAGTTTCCGTACCCCCCCCACGCAGTATTTT. Translation: CASSFRTPPTQYF.